Here is one T cell receptor beta chain with its context. This record comes from a study of T cell responses to AZD1222 COVID-19 vaccine. TCRdb's copy holds only in-frame clones and misses some; the assay was immunoSEQ multiplex PCR. The sample has roughly 46,000 clones, about 87% seen once. With 6 bases clipped from V and 5 bases from J, the junction kept 16 bases outside the gene matches. The CDR3 contains 16 residues. Germline loops: CDR1 LNHDA, CDR2 SQIVND (reference sequence). The chain carries TRBV19 and TRBJ2-7; TRBD1 matches 7 bases. The sample consisted of peripheral blood, taken 28 days after the second AZD1222 dose. The sequence was obtained from an adult who received the AZD1222 COVID-19 vaccine. The CDR3 DNA follows: TGTGCCAGTAGCCACCCCGTCAGGGGGACCGCCAACGAGCAGTACTTC. As protein: CASSHPVRGTANEQYF.